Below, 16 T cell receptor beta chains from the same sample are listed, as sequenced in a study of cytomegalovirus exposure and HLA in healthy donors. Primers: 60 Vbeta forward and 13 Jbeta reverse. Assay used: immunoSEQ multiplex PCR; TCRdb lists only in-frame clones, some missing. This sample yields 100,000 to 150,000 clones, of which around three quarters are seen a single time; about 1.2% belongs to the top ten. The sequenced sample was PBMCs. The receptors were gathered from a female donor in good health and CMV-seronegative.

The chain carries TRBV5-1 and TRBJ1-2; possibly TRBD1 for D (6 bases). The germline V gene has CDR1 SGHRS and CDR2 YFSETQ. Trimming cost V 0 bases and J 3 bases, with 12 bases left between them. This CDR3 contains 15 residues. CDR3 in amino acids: CASSLVQGGYYGYTF. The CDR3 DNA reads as TGCGCCAGCAGCTTGGTACAGGGAGGGTACTATGGCTACACCTTC.

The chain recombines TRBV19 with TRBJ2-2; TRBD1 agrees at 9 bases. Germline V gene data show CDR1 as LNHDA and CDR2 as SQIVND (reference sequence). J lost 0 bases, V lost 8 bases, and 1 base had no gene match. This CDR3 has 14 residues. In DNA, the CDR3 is TGTGCCAGTGGGACAGGGCCGAACACCGGGGAGCTGTTTTTT. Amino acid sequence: CASGTGPNTGELFF.

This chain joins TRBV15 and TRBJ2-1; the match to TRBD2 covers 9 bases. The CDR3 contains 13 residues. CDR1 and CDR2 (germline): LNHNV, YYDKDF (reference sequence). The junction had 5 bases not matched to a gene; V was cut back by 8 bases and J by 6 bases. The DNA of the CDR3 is TGTGCCACCGAAGCGGGAGGCCGCAATGAGCAGTTCTTC. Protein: CATEAGGRNEQFF.

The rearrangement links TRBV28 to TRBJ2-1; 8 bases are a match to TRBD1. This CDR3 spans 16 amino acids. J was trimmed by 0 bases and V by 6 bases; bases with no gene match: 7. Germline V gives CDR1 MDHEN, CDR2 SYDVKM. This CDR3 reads CASSLTGDFSYNEQFF. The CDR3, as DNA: TGTGCCAGCAGCCTGACAGGGGACTTCTCCTACAATGAGCAGTTCTTC.

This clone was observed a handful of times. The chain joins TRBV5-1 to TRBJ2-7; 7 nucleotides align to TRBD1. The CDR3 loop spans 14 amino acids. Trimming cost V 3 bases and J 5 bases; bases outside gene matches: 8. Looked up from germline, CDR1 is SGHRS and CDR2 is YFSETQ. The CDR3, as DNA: TGCGCCAGCAGCTCAGCCCTGACAGGGAACGAGCAGTACTTC. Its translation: CASSSALTGNEQYF.

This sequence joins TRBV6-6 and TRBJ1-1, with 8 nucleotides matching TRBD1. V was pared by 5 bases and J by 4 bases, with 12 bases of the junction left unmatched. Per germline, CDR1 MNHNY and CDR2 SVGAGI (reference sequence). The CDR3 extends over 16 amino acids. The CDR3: CASSHPRDRGGTEAFF. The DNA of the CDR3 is TGTGCCAGCAGTCACCCCCGAGACAGGGGAGGCACTGAAGCTTTCTTT.

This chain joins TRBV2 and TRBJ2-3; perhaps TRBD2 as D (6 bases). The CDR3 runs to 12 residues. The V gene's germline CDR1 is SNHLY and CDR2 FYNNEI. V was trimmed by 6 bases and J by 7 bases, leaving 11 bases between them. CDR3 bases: TGTGCCAGCAGGGAGGGGCCAAATACGCAGTATTTT. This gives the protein CASREGPNTQYF.

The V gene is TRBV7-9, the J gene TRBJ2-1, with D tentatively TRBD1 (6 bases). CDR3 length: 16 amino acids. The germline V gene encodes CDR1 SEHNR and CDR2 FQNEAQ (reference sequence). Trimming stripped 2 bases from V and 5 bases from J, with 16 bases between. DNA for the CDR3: TGTGCCAGCAGCTTAAGTCAGGGGACCCTCCACAATGAGCAGTTCTTC. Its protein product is CASSLSQGTLHNEQFF. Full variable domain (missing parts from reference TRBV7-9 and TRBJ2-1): DTGVSQNPRHKITKRGQNVTFRCDPISEHNRLYWYRQTLGQGPEFLTYFQNEAQLEKSRLLSDRFSAERPKGSFSTLEIQRTEQGDSAMYLCASSLSQGTLHNEQFFGPGTRLTVL.

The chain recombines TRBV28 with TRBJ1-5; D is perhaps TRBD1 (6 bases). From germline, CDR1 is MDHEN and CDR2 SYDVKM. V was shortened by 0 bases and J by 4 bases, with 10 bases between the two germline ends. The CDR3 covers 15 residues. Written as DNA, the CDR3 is TGTGCCAGCAGTTTATGGGACAGTTCAAATCAGCCCCAGCATTTT. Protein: CASSLWDSSNQPQHF. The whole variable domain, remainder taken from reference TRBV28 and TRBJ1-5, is DVKVTQSSRYLVKRTGEKVFLECVQDMDHENMFWYRQDPGLGLRLIYFSYDVKMKEKGDIPEGYSVSREKKERFSLILESASTNQTSMYLCASSLWDSSNQPQHFGDGTRLSIL.

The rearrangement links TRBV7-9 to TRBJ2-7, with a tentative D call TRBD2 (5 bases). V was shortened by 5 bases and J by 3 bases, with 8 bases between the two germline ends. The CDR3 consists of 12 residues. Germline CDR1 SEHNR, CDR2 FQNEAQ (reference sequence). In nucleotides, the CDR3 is TGTGCCAGCAGCCCCGGGATCTACGAGCAGTACTTC. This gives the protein CASSPGIYEQYF.

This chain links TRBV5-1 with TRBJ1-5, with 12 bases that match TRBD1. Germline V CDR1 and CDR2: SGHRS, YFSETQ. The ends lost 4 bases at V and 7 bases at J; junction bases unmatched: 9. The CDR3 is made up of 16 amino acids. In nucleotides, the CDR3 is TGCGCCAGCAGCCCCGGGACAGGGGGCTATAGGCAGCCCCAGCATTTT. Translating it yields CASSPGTGGYRQPQHF.

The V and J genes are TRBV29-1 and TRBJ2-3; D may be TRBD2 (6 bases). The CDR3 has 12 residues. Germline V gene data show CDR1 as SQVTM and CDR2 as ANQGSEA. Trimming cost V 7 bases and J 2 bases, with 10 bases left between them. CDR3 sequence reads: CSGGTLTDTQYF. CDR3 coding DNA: TGCAGCGGCGGGACTCTCACAGATACGCAGTATTTT.

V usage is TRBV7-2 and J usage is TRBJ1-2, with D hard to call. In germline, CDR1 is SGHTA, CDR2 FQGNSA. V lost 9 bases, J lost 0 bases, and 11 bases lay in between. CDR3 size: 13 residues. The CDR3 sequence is CASAAPPNYGYTF. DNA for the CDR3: TGTGCCAGTGCGGCCCCCCCTAACTATGGCTACACCTTC. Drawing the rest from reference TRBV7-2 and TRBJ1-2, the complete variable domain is GAGVSQSPSNKVTEKGKDVELRCDPISGHTALYWYRQSLGQGLEFLIYFQGNSAPDKSGLPSDRFSAERTGGSVSTLTIQRTQQEDSAVYLCASAAPPNYGYTFGSGTRLTVV.

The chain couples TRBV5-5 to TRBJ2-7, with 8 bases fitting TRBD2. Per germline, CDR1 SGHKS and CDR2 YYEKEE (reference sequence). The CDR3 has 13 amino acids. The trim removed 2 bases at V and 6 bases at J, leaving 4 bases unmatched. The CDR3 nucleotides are TGTGCCAGCAGCTTTCCCGGGGGGGGCGAGCAGTACTTC. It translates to CASSFPGGGEQYF.

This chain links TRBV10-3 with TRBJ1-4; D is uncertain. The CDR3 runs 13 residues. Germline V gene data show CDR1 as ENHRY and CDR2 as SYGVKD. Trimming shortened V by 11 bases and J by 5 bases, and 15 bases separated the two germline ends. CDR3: CASRGQKNEKLFF. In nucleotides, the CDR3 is TGTGCCTCAAGAGGGCAAAAGAATGAAAAACTGTTTTTT.

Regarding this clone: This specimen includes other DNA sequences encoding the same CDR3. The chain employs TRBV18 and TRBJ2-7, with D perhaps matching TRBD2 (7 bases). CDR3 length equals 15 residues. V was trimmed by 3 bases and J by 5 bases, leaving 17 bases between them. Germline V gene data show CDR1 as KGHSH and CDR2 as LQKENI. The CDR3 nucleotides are TGTGCCAGCTCACCGTTAGCCACAGGGAGGGACGAGCAGTACTTC. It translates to CASSPLATGRDEQYF.